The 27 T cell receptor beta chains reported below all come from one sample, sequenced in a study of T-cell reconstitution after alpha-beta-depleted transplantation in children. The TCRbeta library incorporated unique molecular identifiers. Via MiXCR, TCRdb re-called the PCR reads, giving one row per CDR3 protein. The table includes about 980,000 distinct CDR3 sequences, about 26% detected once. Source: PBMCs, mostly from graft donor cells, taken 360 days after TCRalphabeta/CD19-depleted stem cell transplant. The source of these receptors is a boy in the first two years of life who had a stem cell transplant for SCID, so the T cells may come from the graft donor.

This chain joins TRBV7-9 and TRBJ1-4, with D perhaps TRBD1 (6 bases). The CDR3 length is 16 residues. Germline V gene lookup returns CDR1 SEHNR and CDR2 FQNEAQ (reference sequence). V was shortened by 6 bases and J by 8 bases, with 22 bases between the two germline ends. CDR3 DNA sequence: TGTGCCAGCAGGCCCCTTCTCGGGGGGGCCGAGGAAAAACTGTTTTTT. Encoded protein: CASRPLLGGAEEKLFF.

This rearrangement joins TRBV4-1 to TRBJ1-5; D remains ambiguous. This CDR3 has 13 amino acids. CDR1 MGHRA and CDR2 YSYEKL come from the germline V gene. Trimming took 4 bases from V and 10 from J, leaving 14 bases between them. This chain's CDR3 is CASSRRQPLPQHF. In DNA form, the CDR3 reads TGCGCCAGCAGCCGGAGACAACCTCTCCCCCAGCATTTT.

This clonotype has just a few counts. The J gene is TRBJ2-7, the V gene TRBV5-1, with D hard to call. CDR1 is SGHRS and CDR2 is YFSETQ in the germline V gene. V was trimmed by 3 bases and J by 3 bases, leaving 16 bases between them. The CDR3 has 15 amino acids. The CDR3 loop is CASSSTEIALYEQYF. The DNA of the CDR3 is TGCGCCAGCAGCTCAACAGAGATCGCCCTCTACGAGCAGTACTTC.

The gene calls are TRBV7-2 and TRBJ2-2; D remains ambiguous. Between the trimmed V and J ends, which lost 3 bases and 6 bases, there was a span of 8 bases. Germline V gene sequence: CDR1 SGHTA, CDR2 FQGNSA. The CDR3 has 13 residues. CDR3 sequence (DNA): TGTGCCAGCAGCTTCGCTCGATCCGGGGAGCTGTTTTTT. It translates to CASSFARSGELFF. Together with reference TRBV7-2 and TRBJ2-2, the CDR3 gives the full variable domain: GAGVSQSPSNKVTEKGKDVELRCDPISGHTALYWYRQSLGQGLEFLIYFQGNSAPDKSGLPSDRFSAERTGGSVSTLTIQRTQQEDSAVYLCASSFARSGELFFGEGSRLTVL.

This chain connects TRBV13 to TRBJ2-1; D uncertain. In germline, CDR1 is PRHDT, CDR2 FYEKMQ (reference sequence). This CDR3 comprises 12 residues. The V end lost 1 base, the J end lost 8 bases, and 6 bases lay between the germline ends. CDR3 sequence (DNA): TGTGCCAGCAGCTTAGCGGCAGATGAGCAGTTCTTC. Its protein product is CASSLAADEQFF. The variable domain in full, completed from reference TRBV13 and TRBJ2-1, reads AAGVIQSPRHLIKEKRETATLKCYPIPRHDTVYWYQQGPGQDPQFLISFYEKMQSDKGSIPDRFSAQQFSDYHSELNMSSLELGDSALYFCASSLAADEQFFGPGTRLTVL.

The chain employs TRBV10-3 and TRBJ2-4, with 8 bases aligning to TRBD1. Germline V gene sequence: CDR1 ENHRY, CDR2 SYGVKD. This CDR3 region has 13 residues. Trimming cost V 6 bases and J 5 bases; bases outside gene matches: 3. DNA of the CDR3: TGTGCCATCAGCGGACAGGGCGAAAACATTCAGTACTTC. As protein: CAISGQGENIQYF.

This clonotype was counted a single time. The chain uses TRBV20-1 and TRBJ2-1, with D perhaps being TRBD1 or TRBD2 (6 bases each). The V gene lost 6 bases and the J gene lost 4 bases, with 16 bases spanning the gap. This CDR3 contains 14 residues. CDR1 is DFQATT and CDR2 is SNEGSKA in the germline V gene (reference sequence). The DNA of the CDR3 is TGCAGTGCGTGGGCAAGGGGGGAATACAATGAGCAGTTCTTC. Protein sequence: CSAWARGEYNEQFF.

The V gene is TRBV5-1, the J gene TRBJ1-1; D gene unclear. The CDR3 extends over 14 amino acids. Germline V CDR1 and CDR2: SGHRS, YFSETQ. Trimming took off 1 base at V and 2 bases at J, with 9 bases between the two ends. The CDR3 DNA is TGCGCCAGCAGCTTGTCCAGCCAAAACACTGAAGCTTTCTTT. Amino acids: CASSLSSQNTEAFF.

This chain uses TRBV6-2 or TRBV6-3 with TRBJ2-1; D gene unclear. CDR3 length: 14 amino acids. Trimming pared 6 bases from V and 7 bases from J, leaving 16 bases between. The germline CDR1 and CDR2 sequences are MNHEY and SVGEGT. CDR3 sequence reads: CASSSHDALNEQFF. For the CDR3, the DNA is TGTGCCAGCAGCTCACACGACGCCTTAAATGAGCAGTTCTTC.

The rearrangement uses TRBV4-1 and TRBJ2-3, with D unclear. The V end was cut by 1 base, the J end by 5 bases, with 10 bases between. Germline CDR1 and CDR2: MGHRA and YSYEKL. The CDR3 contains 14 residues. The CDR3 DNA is TGCGCCAGCAGCCAAGGGGTCCCTCTAGATACGCAGTATTTT. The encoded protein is CASSQGVPLDTQYF.

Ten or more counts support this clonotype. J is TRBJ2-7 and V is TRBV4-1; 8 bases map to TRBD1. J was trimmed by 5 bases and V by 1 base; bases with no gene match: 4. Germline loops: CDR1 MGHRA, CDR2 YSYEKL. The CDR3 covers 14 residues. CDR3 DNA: TGCGCCAGCAGCCAAGGGACAGGGTTGAACGAGCAGTACTTC. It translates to CASSQGTGLNEQYF.

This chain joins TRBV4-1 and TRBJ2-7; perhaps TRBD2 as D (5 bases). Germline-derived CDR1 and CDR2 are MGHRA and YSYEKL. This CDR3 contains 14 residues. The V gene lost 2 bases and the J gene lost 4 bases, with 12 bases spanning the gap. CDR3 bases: TGCGCCAGCAGCCAACTTGGGCCGGGGTACGAGCAGTACTTC. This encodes CASSQLGPGYEQYF.

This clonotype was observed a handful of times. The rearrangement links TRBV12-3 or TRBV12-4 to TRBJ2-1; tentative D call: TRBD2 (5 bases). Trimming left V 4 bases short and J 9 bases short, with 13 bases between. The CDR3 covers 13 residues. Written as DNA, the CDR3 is TGTGCCAGCAGTTGGCGAGAGGGTGGTGAGCAGTTCTTC. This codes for CASSWREGGEQFF.

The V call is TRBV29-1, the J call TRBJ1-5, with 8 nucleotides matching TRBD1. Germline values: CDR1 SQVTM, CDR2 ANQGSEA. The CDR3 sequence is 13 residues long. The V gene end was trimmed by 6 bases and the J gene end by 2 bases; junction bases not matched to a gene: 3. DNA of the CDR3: TGCAGCGTCGCGGACAGGGGCAATCAGCCCCAGCATTTT. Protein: CSVADRGNQPQHF.

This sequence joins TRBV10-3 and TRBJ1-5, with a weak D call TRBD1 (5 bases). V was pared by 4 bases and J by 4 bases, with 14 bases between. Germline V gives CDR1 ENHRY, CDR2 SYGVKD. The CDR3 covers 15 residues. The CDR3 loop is CAISAKGDGNQPQHF. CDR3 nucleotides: TGTGCCATCAGTGCGAAAGGGGACGGTAATCAGCCCCAGCATTTT.

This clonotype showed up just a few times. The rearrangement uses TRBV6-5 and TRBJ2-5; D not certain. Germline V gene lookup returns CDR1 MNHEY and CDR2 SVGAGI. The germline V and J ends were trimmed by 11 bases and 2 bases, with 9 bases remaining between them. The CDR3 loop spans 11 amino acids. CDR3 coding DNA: TGTGCCGGGCGGCCACAAGAGACCCAGTACTTC. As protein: CAGRPQETQYF.

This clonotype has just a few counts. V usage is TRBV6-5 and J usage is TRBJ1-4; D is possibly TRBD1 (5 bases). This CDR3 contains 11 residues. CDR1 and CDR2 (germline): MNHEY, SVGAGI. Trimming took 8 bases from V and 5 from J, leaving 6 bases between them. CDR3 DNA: TGTGCCAGCGGACAAAATGAAAAACTGTTTTTT. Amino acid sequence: CASGQNEKLFF.

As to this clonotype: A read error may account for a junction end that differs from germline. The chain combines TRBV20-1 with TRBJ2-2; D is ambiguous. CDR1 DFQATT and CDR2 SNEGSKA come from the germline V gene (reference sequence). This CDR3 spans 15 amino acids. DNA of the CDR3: TGCTGTGCTAGAGTTCCAGGCGCGAACACCGGGGAGCTGTTTTTT. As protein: CCARVPGANTGELFF.

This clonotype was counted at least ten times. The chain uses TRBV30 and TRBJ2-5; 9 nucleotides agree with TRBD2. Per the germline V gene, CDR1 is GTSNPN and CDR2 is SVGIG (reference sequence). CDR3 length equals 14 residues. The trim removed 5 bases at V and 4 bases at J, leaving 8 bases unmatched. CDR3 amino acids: CAWSTGLALETQYF. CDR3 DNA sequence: TGTGCCTGGTCCACCGGACTAGCGTTAGAGACCCAGTACTTC. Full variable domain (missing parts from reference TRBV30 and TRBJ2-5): SQTIHQWPATLVQPVGSPLSLECTVEGTSNPNLYWYRQAAGRGLQLLFYSVGIGQISSEVPQNLSASRPQDRQFILSSKKLLLSDSGFYLCAWSTGLALETQYFGPGTRLLVL.

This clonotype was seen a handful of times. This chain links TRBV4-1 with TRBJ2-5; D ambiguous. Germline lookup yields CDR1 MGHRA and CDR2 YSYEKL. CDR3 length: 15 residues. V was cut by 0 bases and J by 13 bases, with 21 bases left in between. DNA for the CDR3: TGCGCCAGCAGCCAAGATCAAGCTGGTACCTGGTTGACGTACTTC. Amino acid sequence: CASSQDQAGTWLTYF.

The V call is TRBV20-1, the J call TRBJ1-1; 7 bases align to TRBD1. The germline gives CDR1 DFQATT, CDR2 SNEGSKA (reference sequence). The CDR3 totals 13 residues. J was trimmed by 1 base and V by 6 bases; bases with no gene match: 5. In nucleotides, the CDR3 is TGCAGTGCCCCGGACAGGTCGAACACTGAAGCTTTCTTT. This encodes CSAPDRSNTEAFF.

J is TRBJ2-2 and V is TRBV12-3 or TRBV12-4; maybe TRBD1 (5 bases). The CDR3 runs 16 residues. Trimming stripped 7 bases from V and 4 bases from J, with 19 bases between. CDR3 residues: CASTLSTGSTTGELFF. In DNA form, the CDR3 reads TGTGCCAGCACCCTCTCTACAGGCTCGACCACCGGGGAGCTGTTTTTT.

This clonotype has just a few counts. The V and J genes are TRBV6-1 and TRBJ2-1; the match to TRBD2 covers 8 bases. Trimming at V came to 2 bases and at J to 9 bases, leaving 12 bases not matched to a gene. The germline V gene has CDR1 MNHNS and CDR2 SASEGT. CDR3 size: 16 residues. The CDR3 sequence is CASSEPFQRGWSEQFF. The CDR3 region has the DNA TGTGCCAGCAGTGAACCCTTCCAGCGGGGGTGGAGTGAGCAGTTCTTC.

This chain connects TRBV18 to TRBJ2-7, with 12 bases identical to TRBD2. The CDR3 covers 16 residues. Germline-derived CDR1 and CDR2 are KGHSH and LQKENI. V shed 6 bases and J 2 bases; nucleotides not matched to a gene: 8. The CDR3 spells CASSERTSGATYEQYF. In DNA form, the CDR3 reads TGTGCCAGCTCCGAACGGACTAGCGGGGCCACCTACGAGCAGTACTTC.

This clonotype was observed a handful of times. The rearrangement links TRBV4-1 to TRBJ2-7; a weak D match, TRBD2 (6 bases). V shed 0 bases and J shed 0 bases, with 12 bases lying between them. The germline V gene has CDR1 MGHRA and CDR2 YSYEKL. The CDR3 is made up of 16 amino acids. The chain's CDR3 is CASSQERSGVSYEQYF. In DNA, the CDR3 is TGCGCCAGCAGCCAAGAGCGGTCGGGGGTCTCCTACGAGCAGTACTTC.

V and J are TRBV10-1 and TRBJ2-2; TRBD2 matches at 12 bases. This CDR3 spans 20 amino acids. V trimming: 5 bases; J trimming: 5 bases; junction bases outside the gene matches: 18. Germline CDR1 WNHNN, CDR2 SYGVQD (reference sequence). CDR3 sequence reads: CASSTGTSGFWGARTGELFF. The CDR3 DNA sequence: TGCGCCAGCAGTACCGGGACTAGCGGGTTCTGGGGAGCTCGGACCGGGGAGCTGTTTTTT.

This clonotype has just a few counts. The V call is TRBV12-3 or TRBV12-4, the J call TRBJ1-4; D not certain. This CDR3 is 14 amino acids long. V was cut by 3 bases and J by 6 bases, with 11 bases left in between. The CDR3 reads CASSFSAWDEKLFF. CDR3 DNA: TGTGCCAGCAGTTTCAGCGCCTGGGATGAAAAACTGTTTTTT.